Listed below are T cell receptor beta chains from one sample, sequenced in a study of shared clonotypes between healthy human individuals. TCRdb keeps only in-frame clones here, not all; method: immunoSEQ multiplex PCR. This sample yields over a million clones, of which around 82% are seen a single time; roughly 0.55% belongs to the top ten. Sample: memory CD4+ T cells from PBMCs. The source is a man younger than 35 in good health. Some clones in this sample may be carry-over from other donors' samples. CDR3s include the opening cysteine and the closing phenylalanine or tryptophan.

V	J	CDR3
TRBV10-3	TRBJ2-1	CAISASESYNEQFF
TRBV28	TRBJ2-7	CASRTGTVSSYEQYF
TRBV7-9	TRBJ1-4	CASSPEFNEKLFF
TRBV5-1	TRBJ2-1	CASTPGTYYNEQFF
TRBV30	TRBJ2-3	CAWVYGSGKADTQYF
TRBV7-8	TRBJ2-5	CASSSNIAGGPMETQYF
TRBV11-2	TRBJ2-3	CASRPGSGGRTDTQYF
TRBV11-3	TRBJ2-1	CASSPPGERRNEQFF
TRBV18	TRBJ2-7	CASSFGQGAIEQYF
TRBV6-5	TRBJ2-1	CASSYSVAGHYNEQFF
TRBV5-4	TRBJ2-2	CASRSGTSGRGTGELFF
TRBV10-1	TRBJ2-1	CASSESDTSQGYNEQFF
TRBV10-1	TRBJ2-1	CASRPTGEERNDEQFF
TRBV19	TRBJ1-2	CASSIAGTYGYTF
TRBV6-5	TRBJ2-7	CASSYGGSGKHYEQYF
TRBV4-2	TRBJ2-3	CASSQLRTGDTQYF
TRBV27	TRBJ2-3	CASRTGTGGRTDTQYF
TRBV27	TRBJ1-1	CASSTRTGNTEAFF
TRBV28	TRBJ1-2	CASSFDRYGYTF
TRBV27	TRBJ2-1	CASSPNLLNSYNEQFF